The present entry profiles one T cell receptor (beta chain) with its context. Its target antigen remains unknown. Per-base quality was not reported, and no clone a single base away is much larger than it. This entry belongs to a study of post-analysis software for immune sequencing data (dated by TCRdb to 2014 to 2015). Notes on the research overall: The recorded disease courses included relapsing-remitting, secondary progressive and progressive-relapsing multiple sclerosis, and some patients had no subtype annotation. A subset of samples was prepared in parallel using single-end sample barcoding, then pooled and co-amplified after Illumina adapter ligation. The multiple sclerosis patient repertoires were compared with about a dozen previously published healthy control repertoires from donors aged about 6 to 28 years. Study-wide conclusions, independent of this receptor: Compared with controls, multiple sclerosis patients had significantly lower normalized Chao1 diversity, a finding suggesting substantial peripheral T-cell clonal expansion. Significantly higher frequencies in patients than in controls were found for roughly 5 TRBV segments, including TRBV5-6, TRBV5-1 and TRBV20-1. When samples were clustered directly using the F measure, samples prepared in the same batch co-clustered strongly, which prompted a batch-effect correction. The multiple sclerosis patient group was slightly younger than the control group.

CDR1 SGHTA and CDR2 FQGNSA were looked up in the germline V gene. V is clipped by 6 bases and J by 5 bases, and the sequence between their germline boundaries is 13 bases long. Taken from cysteine to phenylalanine, the CDR3 has 13 residues. The retained sequence is limited to the CDR3, 39 bases, with the frame set at the first base. To demonstrate the VDJtools post-analysis software, the study profiled TCR beta repertoires from the peripheral blood of under 15 young patients with multiple sclerosis. Multiple sclerosis patients were children and adolescents aged about 6 to 16 years. Receptor amplification or capture employed PCR. Sequencing relied on an Illumina HiSeq 2500. Unique molecular identifiers were incorporated into TCR beta cDNA libraries to reduce PCR and sequencing biases. Some 500,000 cDNA molecules were obtained for every 1 to 10 million input T cells, so each molecule roughly corresponded to one T cell. The same protocol used for the earlier healthy control dataset was applied to prepare and sequence the patient libraries. Samples belonging to the same batch were prepared together, multiplexed and sequenced on a shared HiSeq lane. The published analysis was carried out like this. Raw barcoded reads were processed with MIGEC, and single-read molecular identifier groups were discarded before consensus assembly and CDR3 extraction. VDJtools was used for post-analysis of the clonotype tables, and diversity was normalized by down-sampling every dataset to the size of the smallest sample. In repertoire overlap clustering, CDR3 amino acid sequences, but not nucleotide sequences, were matched to correct batch-related cross-sample contamination. The public reads were quality trimmed at Q25 with fastp and then assembled into clones with MiXCR by TCRdb, keeping productive beta chains. Each entry merges the rows of one CDR3 protein and shows their most common DNA and genes. TCRdb's processing, not the study's, gives the V and J calls here. The table for this sample lists hundreds of thousands of distinct CDR3 sequences; 40% to 50% of them were counted only once. More than 1.5% of the sample belongs to the ten largest clones.

This sequence originates from a girl aged 10 to 17 with multiple sclerosis. What was sequenced was blood. The chain was built from TRBV7-2 and TRBJ2-5; a confident D gene designation cannot be given. The bases are TGTGCCAGCAGGCCCCCCGTAGGCGAGACCCAGTACTTC. It encodes CASRPPVGETQYF.